A selection of T cell receptor beta chains follows, all from one sample in a study of cytomegalovirus exposure and HLA in healthy donors. Repertoires were generated with immunoSEQ multiplex PCR, while TCRdb's copy carries only in-frame clones and drops some. Counted here are 150,000 to 200,000 clones, 65% to 90% occurring once; the ten biggest clones make up approximately 2.4%. The source material was PBMCs. These receptors originate from a male donor in good health and CMV-seronegative. CDR3s include the opening cysteine and the closing phenylalanine or tryptophan. D genes are given only for firm matches. Part of the rows lack a size; the others show once, few, many or a class for expanded clones.

d_gene | j_gene | v_gene | abundance | CDR3aa | CDR3nt
. | TRBJ1-5 | TRBV6-1 | . | CASSEMPGNQPQHF | TGTGCCAGCAGTGAAATGCCGGGGAATCAGCCCCAGCATTTT
. | TRBJ1-1 | TRBV18 | few | CASSLLKDSTEAFF | TGTGCCAGCTCCCTTCTGAAGGACAGCACTGAAGCTTTCTTT
TRBD1 | TRBJ2-7 | TRBV7-9 | once | CASSLAQQGARVSYEQYF | TGTGCCAGCAGCTTAGCCCAACAGGGGGCTCGGGTATCCTACGAGCAGTACTTC
. | TRBJ1-2 | TRBV30 | . | CAWSVSTGYGYTF | TGTGCCTGGAGCGTCTCGACGGGGTATGGCTACACCTTC
. | TRBJ1-4 | TRBV2 | . | CASSPNEKLFF | TGTGCCAGCAGTCCAAATGAAAAACTGTTTTTT
. | TRBJ2-7 | TRBV6-1 | . | CASTHRGGYEQYF | TGTGCCAGCACTCACAGGGGGGGTTACGAGCAGTACTTC
. | TRBJ2-5 | TRBV4-1 | . | CASRRVAGGETQYF | TGCGCCAGCAGGAGGGTAGCAGGTGGAGAGACCCAGTACTTC
. | TRBJ1-1 | TRBV5-4 | . | CASSVLRDTEAFF | TGTGCCAGCAGCGTACTTCGAGACACTGAAGCTTTCTTT
. | TRBJ1-2 | TRBV5-1 | few | CASSFGRVGNYGYTF | TGCGCCAGCAGCTTTGGCAGGGTTGGTAACTATGGCTACACCTTC
TRBD1 | TRBJ1-3 | TRBV7-2 | . | CASSLGQGRNTIYF | TGTGCCAGCAGCCTAGGACAGGGTAGAAACACCATATATTTT
TRBD1 | TRBJ2-2 | TRBV9 | . | CASSVGTGGNTGELFF | TGTGCCAGCAGCGTAGGGACAGGGGGCAACACCGGGGAGCTGTTTTTT
. | TRBJ2-3 | TRBV2 | few | CASREGAQDTQYF | TGTGCCAGCAGGGAGGGTGCTCAAGATACGCAGTATTTT
TRBD1 | TRBJ1-1 | TRBV11-2 | . | CASSSWDRNTEAFF | TGTGCCAGCAGCTCCTGGGACAGGAACACTGAAGCTTTCTTT
. | TRBJ1-1 | TRBV6-5 | . | CASSYSLLPRNTEAFF | TGTGCCAGCAGTTACTCCCTACTCCCCCGAAACACTGAAGCTTTCTTT
TRBD2 | TRBJ2-2 | TRBV5-5 | . | CASSLEGTRGTGELFF | TGTGCCAGCAGCTTGGAGGGGACTAGAGGCACCGGGGAGCTGTTTTTT
. | TRBJ2-4 | TRBV18 | . | CASSPNRPDIQYF | TGTGCCAGCTCACCAAACAGGCCAGACATTCAGTACTTC
TRBD2 | TRBJ2-3 | TRBV6-5 | . | CASSSAGVSTDTQYF | TGTGCCAGCAGTTCAGCGGGGGTTAGCACAGATACGCAGTATTTT
. | TRBJ1-1 | TRBV7-9 | . | CASSRTGEAFF | TGTGCCAGCAGTAGAACGGGTGAAGCTTTCTTT
. | TRBJ2-7 | TRBV5-5 | . | CASSPLPADYYEQYF | TGTGCCAGCAGTCCTCTACCCGCAGACTACTACGAGCAGTACTTC
. | TRBJ2-3 | TRBV6-1 | . | CASSALRSGLTDTQYF | TGTGCCAGCAGTGCTCTTAGGTCAGGTCTCACAGATACGCAGTATTTT
. | TRBJ2-1 | TRBV6-5 | . | CASSSSTGEDYNEQFF | TGTGCCAGCAGTTCCTCCACAGGGGAGGATTACAATGAGCAGTTCTTC
. | TRBJ2-2 | TRBV19 | once | CASSPGNQQGYRSNTGELFF | TGTGCCAGTAGCCCCGGAAATCAACAGGGTTACCGTTCGAACACCGGGGAGCTGTTTTTT
. | TRBJ2-5 | TRBV5-1 | few | CASSLDTIQWETQYF | TGCGCCAGCAGCTTGGATACCATCCAGTGGGAGACCCAGTACTTC
TRBD2 | TRBJ2-1 | TRBV9 | once | CASSVEAGGPNEQFF | TGTGCCAGCAGCGTAGAAGCGGGGGGCCCCAATGAGCAGTTCTTC
TRBD1 | TRBJ1-5 | TRBV27 | . | CASSQRQGQGNQPQHF | TGTGCCAGCAGCCAAAGACAGGGACAAGGCAATCAGCCCCAGCATTTT
TRBD1 | TRBJ2-1 | TRBV7-2 | . | CASSFGTGGYNEQFF | TGTGCCAGCAGCTTTGGGACAGGGGGCTACAATGAGCAGTTCTTC
. | TRBJ1-6 | TRBV11-2 | . | CASTLRGLKNSPLHF | TGTGCCAGCACCTTGCGGGGCCTGAAGAATTCACCCCTCCACTTT
TRBD2 | TRBJ2-3 | TRBV10-1 | . | CASSESGLVGDTQYF | TGCGCCAGCAGTGAGTCGGGACTAGTTGGAGATACGCAGTATTTT
. | TRBJ1-2 | TRBV9 | . | CASSGGTLNYGYTF | TGTGCCAGCAGCGGGGGGACTCTTAACTATGGCTACACCTTC
. | TRBJ2-3 | TRBV5-4 | . | CASSLAQGSVADTQYF | TGTGCCAGCAGCTTGGCTCAGGGGAGTGTTGCAGATACGCAGTATTTT
. | TRBJ2-5 | TRBV7-2 | . | CASSTDGNLETQYF | TGTGCCAGCAGCACGGACGGGAACCTGGAGACCCAGTACTTC
. | TRBJ1-2 | TRBV10-3 | . | CAISERRDTTNYGYTF | TGTGCCATCAGTGAACGACGGGACACCACTAACTATGGCTACACCTTC
. | TRBJ1-4 | TRBV11-2 | . | CASSLEGRENEKLFF | TGTGCCAGCAGCTTAGAGGGACGGGAGAATGAAAAACTGTTTTTT
. | TRBJ1-1 | TRBV7-7 | . | CASSPLTTGNTEAFF | TGTGCCAGCAGCCCCCTTACCACGGGAAACACTGAAGCTTTCTTT
TRBD2 | TRBJ2-7 | TRBV2 | . | CASRAGTSGHEQYF | TGTGCCAGCAGGGCCGGGACTAGCGGCCACGAGCAGTACTTC
. | TRBJ1-5 | TRBV19 | . | CASSIPGGDQPQHF | TGTGCCAGTAGTATACCGGGGGGGGATCAGCCCCAGCATTTT
. | TRBJ1-2 | TRBV6-5 | . | CASNPEGGARGYTF | TGTGCCAGCAATCCAGAGGGGGGGGCGCGAGGCTACACCTTC
. | TRBJ2-5 | TRBV6-5 | . | CASNLNQGIGETQYF | TGTGCCAGCAACCTCAACCAGGGGATCGGGGAGACCCAGTACTTC
TRBD1 | TRBJ1-5 | TRBV6-6 | . | CASRGQVPLGNQPQHF | TGTGCCAGCAGGGGACAGGTCCCCCTGGGCAATCAGCCCCAGCATTTT
. | TRBJ1-4 | TRBV5-1 | . | CASSWGPSASNEKLFF | TGCGCCAGCAGCTGGGGCCCTTCAGCGAGTAATGAAAAACTGTTTTTT
. | TRBJ2-7 | TRBV30 | . | CACGQSYYEQYF | TGTGCCTGCGGACAGAGTTACTACGAGCAGTACTTC
. | TRBJ1-5 | TRBV10-2 | . | CASSKQGEGNQPQHF | TGCGCCAGCAGTAAACAGGGAGAAGGCAATCAGCCCCAGCATTTT
TRBD1 | TRBJ1-1 | TRBV6-1 | . | CASPQGGRINTEAFF | TGTGCCTCACCTCAGGGGGGACGTATAAACACTGAAGCTTTCTTT
. | TRBJ1-1 | TRBV7-2 | . | CASSSQLVAFF | TGTGCCAGCAGCTCCCAACTGGTTGCTTTCTTT
TRBD1 | TRBJ1-5 | TRBV5-5 | . | CASSLAPGGSSNQPQHF | TGTGCCAGCAGCTTGGCGCCAGGGGGTAGTAGCAATCAGCCCCAGCATTTT
. | TRBJ2-4 | TRBV7-2 | . | CASSPSSLEFPKNIQYF | TGTGCCAGCAGCCCATCCTCACTAGAATTTCCCAAAAACATTCAGTACTTC
TRBD1 | TRBJ2-2 | TRBV7-2 | . | CASSPRDRNTGELFF | TGTGCCAGCAGCCCAAGGGACAGAAACACCGGGGAGCTGTTTTTT
TRBD2 | TRBJ2-2 | TRBV7-7 | . | CASSPGRGGLGELFF | TGTGCTAGCAGCCCCGGGCGGGGGGGCCTCGGGGAGCTGTTTTTT
TRBD2 | TRBJ2-1 | TRBV5-4 | . | CASSLVGGGTSSYNEQFF | TGTGCCAGCAGCTTGGTAGGCGGGGGGACTAGCTCCTACAATGAGCAGTTCTTC
TRBD1 | TRBJ2-7 | TRBV5-1 | once | CASSLRGPRYEQYF | TGCGCCAGCAGCTTGAGGGGGCCTCGGTACGAGCAGTACTTC
TRBD2 | TRBJ2-1 | TRBV7-6 | . | CASSLEAGTSLLNEQFF | TGTGCCAGCAGCTTAGAGGCCGGGACTAGCCTTCTCAATGAGCAGTTCTTC
TRBD1 | TRBJ1-1 | TRBV5-4 | . | CASSLGTGGGTEAFF | TGTGCCAGCAGCCTGGGGACAGGGGGAGGCACTGAAGCTTTCTTT
. | TRBJ2-1 | TRBV27 | once | CASSTRLSSYNEQFF | TGTGCCAGCAGTACAAGACTTAGCTCCTACAATGAGCAGTTCTTC
. | TRBJ1-1 | TRBV29-1 | . | CSALLSRVNTEAFF | TGCAGCGCTTTACTTTCACGGGTGAACACTGAAGCTTTCTTT
TRBD1 | TRBJ1-4 | TRBV2 | . | CASMGQANEKLFF | TGTGCCAGCATGGGACAGGCTAATGAAAAACTGTTTTTT
TRBD2 | TRBJ2-7 | TRBV29-1 | . | CSVGGVRGGTSYEQYF | TGCAGCGTTGGAGGGGTTCGCGGGGGGACCTCCTACGAGCAGTACTTC